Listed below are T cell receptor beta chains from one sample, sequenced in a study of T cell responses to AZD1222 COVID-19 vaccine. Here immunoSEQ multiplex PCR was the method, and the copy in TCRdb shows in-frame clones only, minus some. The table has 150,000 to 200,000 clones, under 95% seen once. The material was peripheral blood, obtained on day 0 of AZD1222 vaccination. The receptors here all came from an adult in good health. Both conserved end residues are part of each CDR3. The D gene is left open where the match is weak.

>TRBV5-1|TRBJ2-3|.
CASSTEGGYTQYF
TGCGCCAGCAGCACGGAGGGGGGGTATACGCAGTATTTT
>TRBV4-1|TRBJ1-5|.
CASSQEGIGNQPQHF
TGCGCCAGCAGCCAAGAGGGTATAGGCAATCAGCCCCAGCATTTT
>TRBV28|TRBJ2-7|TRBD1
CASSLETGFGEQYF
TGTGCCAGCAGCTTAGAGACAGGGTTTGGCGAGCAGTACTTC
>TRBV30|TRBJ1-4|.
CAWSLAVMKELFF
TGTGCCTGGAGTTTGGCGGTAATGAAGGAACTGTTTTTT
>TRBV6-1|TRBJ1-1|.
CASSETLNVNTEAFF
TGTGCCAGCAGTGAGACCCTTAACGTAAACACTGAAGCTTTCTTT
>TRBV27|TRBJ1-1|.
CASSSLRMNTEAFF
TGTGCCAGCAGTTCCCTCCGGATGAACACTGAAGCTTTCTTT
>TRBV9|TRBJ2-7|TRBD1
CASSATGGATYEQYF
TGTGCCAGCAGCGCCACAGGGGGCGCTACCTACGAGCAGTACTTC
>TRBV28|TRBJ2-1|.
CASSYSGTTSNEQFF
TGTGCCAGCTCCTACTCCGGGACAACCTCCAATGAGCAGTTCTTC
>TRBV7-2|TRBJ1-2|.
CASSSPLGQSIGGYTF
TGTGCCAGCAGCTCCCCCCTGGGACAATCTATTGGTGGCTACACCTTC
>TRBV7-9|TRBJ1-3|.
CASSQKVGAFGNTIYF
TGTGCCAGCAGCCAGAAGGTGGGGGCGTTTGGAAACACCATATATTTT
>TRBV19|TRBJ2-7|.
CASSIAPTYYEQYF
TGTGCCAGTAGTATAGCCCCGACTTACTACGAGCAGTACTTC
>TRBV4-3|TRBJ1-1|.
CASSQGPVNTEAFF
TGCGCCAGCAGCCAAGGGCCCGTGAACACTGAAGCTTTCTTT
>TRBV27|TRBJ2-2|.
CASSSPTGYSGELFF
TGTGCCAGCAGTTCACCCACAGGGTATAGCGGGGAGCTGTTTTTT
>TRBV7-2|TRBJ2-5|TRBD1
CASTYRGRRETQYF
TGTGCCAGCACCTACAGGGGGCGCCGAGAGACCCAGTACTTC
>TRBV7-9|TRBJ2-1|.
CASSLDWWGRRYNEQFF
TGTGCCAGCAGCTTAGACTGGTGGGGAAGGAGGTACAATGAGCAGTTCTTC
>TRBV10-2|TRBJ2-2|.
CASSVSRGTGELFF
TGCGCCAGCAGTGTTTCACGGGGGACCGGGGAGCTGTTTTTT
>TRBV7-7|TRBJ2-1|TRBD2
CASSRRLAGLSSYNEQFF
TGTGCTAGCAGCCGTCGACTAGCGGGCCTTAGCTCCTACAATGAGCAGTTCTTC
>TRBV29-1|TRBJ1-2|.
CSVGAGNYGYTF
TGCAGCGTTGGGGCCGGGAACTATGGCTACACCTTC
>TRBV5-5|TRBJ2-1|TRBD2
CASSFSGLAGDEQFF
TGTGCCAGCAGCTTTTCGGGACTAGCGGGAGATGAGCAGTTCTTC
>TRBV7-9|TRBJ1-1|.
CASSDSLVTEAFF
TGTGCCAGCAGCGACAGCCTGGTTACTGAAGCTTTCTTT
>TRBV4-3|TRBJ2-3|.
CASSQEKGWYTQYF
TGCGCCAGCAGCCAAGAAAAGGGTTGGTATACGCAGTATTTT